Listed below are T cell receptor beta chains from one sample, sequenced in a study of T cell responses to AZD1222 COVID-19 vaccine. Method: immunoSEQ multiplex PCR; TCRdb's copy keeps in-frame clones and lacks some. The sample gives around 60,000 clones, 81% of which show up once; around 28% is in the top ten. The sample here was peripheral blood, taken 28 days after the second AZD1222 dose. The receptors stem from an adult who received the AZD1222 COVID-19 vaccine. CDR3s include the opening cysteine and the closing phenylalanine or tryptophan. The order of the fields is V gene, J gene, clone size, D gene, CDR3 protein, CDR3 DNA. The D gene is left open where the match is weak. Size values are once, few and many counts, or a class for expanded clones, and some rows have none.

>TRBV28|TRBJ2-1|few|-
CASRAPASSYNEQFF
TGTGCCAGTCGAGCCCCAGCAAGCTCCTACAATGAGCAGTTCTTC
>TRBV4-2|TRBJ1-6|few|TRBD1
CASSQDMGQLSPLHF
TGTGCCAGCAGCCAAGATATGGGACAGCTCTCACCCCTCCACTTT
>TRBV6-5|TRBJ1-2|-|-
CASSSRTATNYGYTF
TGTGCCAGCAGTTCCAGGACGGCGACTAACTATGGCTACACCTTC
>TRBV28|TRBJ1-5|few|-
CASSLPIQPQHF
TGTGCCAGCAGTTTACCAATCCAGCCCCAGCATTTT
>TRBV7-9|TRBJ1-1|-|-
CASSSPSGGTEAFF
TGTGCCAGCAGCTCCCCGTCGGGGGGCACTGAAGCTTTCTTT
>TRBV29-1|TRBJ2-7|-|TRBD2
CSGGTSGRSYEQYF
TGCAGCGGAGGGACTAGCGGGAGATCCTACGAGCAGTACTTC
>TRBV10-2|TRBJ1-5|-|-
CASSGPAGDQPQHF
TGCGCCAGCAGTGGTCCCGCGGGCGATCAGCCCCAGCATTTT
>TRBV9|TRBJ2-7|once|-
CASSNRDGPYEQYF
TGTGCCAGCAGCAACCGGGACGGACCCTACGAGCAGTACTTC
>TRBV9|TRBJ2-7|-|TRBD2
CASSVDGTSGQRQYF
TGTGCCAGCAGCGTAGATGGGACTAGCGGGCAAAGGCAGTACTTC
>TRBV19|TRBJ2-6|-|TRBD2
CASSIGGGTGANVLTF
TGTGCCAGTAGTATCGGGGGGGGCACTGGGGCCAACGTCCTGACTTTC
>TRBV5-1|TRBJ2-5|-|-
CASSLVSAETQYF
TGCGCCAGCAGCTTGGTTAGCGCAGAGACCCAGTACTTC
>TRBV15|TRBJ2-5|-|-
CATSKVHRGGETQYF
TGTGCCACCAGCAAAGTCCACAGGGGAGGTGAGACCCAGTACTTC
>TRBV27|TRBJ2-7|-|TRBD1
CASSLFQGAVSYEQYF
TGTGCCAGCAGTTTATTCCAGGGGGCAGTCTCCTACGAGCAGTACTTC
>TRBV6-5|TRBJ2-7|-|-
CASRPREISEQYF
TGTGCCAGCAGACCCAGGGAGATCTCCGAGCAGTACTTC
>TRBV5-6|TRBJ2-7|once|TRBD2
CASSLSGTGSYEQYF
TGTGCCAGCAGCTTGAGCGGGACGGGCTCCTACGAGCAGTACTTC
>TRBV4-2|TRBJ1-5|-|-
CASSQVGQGVNQPQHF
TGTGCCAGCAGCCAAGTGGGGCAGGGAGTCAATCAGCCCCAGCATTTT
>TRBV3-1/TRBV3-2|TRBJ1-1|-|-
CASSQVPGGGLGTEAFF
TGTGCCAGCAGCCAAGTCCCGGGAGGGGGGCTAGGCACTGAAGCTTTCTTT
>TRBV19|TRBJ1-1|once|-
CASARARGAGGYTEAFF
TGTGCCAGTGCCCGAGCGAGGGGAGCGGGGGGGTACACTGAAGCTTTCTTT
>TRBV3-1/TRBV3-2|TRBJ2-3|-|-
CASSQDLVGADTQYF
TGTGCCAGCAGCCAAGATCTGGTGGGAGCAGATACGCAGTATTTT
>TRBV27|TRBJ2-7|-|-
CASSPGRGRVYEQYF
TGTGCCAGCAGTCCAGGGAGGGGGAGAGTGTACGAGCAGTACTTC
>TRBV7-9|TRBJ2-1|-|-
CASSLDGTPYNEQFF
TGTGCCAGCAGCTTAGATGGCACCCCCTACAATGAGCAGTTCTTC
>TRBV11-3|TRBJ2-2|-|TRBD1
CASSYRTGGFAGELFF
TGTGCCAGCAGCTATCGGACAGGGGGCTTTGCCGGGGAGCTGTTTTTT
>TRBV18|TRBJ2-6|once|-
CASSPSAGGDLSGANVLTF
TGTGCCAGCTCACCATCGGCTGGTGGGGACCTCTCTGGGGCCAACGTCCTGACTTTC
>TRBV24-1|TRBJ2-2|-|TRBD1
CATGTGDTGELFF
TGTGCCACCGGGACAGGGGACACCGGGGAGCTGTTTTTT
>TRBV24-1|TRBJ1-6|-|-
CAIGGKGSSYNSPLHF
TGTGCCATCGGGGGAAAGGGGAGCTCCTATAATTCACCCCTCCACTTT
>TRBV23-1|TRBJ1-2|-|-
CASSQSQVTFDGYTF
TGCGCCAGCAGTCAATCCCAAGTGACCTTTGATGGCTACACCTTC
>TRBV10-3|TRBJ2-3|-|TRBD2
CAIRRASGRSADTQYF
TGTGCCATCAGGAGGGCTAGCGGGAGGTCTGCAGATACGCAGTATTTT
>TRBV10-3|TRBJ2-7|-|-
CAISDRSGRSYEQYF
TGTGCCATCAGTGACCGAAGCGGGCGTTCCTACGAGCAGTACTTC
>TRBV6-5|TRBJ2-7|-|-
CAIQVRVDYEQYF
TGTGCCATTCAGGTCAGGGTCGACTACGAGCAGTACTTC
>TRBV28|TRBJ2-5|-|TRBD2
CASSPRGTSGLQETQYF
TGTGCCAGCAGCCCCAGAGGGACTAGCGGACTACAAGAGACCCAGTACTTC
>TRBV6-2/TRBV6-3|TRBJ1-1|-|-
CASSYETGSVGTEAFF
TGTGCCAGCAGTTACGAGACAGGAAGCGTTGGCACTGAAGCTTTCTTT
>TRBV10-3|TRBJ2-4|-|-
CAISGVDQGKNIQYF
TGTGCCATCAGTGGTGTTGACCAAGGCAAAAACATTCAGTACTTC